This entry concerns a single T cell receptor beta chain. V shed 0 bases and J shed 8 bases, with 17 bases lying between them. Germline CDR1 reads ENHRY; CDR2 reads SYGVKD. The CDR3 sequence is 16 residues long. TCRdb's copy holds only in-frame clones and misses some; the assay was immunoSEQ multiplex PCR. The table records roughly 55,000 clones, approximately 85% of them present only once. The source of the sample is a study of control samples from healthy donors and cancer patients. The sequenced sample was blood. This TCR derives from a man aged 45-65 years in good health. The chain uses TRBV10-3 and TRBJ2-1; maybe TRBD2 (6 bases). CDR3 DNA sequence: TGTGCCATCAGTGAGTCGCGCCCTGGAGGGGTGGATGAGCAGTTCTTC. As protein: CAISESRPGGVDEQFF.